This T cell receptor beta chain was sequenced during a study of T-cell reconstitution after alpha-beta-depleted transplantation in children. Regarding the study as a whole: Diversity of TCRbeta at day 60 was high in some patients, arising from surviving recipient T cells and thymic progenitors. At around two months after transplant, the alpha-beta T cells were reportedly derived from several hundred expanded clones that came from non-depleted graft cells. After one year, T-cell counts and TCRbeta diversity mostly came from new T cells.

As it was prepared, the TCRbeta library received unique molecular identifiers. MiXCR, run by TCRdb on the PCR reads, gives a single entry per CDR3 protein. The sample holds 450,000 to 600,000 distinct CDR3 sequences, approximately 10% seen once. A few counts support this clonotype. Its antigen remains unidentified. The V gene's germline CDR1 is DFQATT and CDR2 SNEGSKA (reference sequence). The CDR3 has 14 residues. With V trimmed by 6 bases and J by 3 bases, 4 bases remained unmatched. The sequences come from PBMCs, collected before TCRalphabeta/CD19-depleted stem cell transplant. The chain joins TRBV20-1 to TRBJ2-6, with 8 bases fitting TRBD1. This clonotype was obtained from a child aged 2-15 years with inherited bone marrow failure, due to receive a stem cell transplant. The CDR3 loop reads CSAQDRGGANVLTF. The CDR3 coding sequence is TGCAGTGCCCAAGACAGGGGTGGGGCCAACGTCCTGACTTTC.